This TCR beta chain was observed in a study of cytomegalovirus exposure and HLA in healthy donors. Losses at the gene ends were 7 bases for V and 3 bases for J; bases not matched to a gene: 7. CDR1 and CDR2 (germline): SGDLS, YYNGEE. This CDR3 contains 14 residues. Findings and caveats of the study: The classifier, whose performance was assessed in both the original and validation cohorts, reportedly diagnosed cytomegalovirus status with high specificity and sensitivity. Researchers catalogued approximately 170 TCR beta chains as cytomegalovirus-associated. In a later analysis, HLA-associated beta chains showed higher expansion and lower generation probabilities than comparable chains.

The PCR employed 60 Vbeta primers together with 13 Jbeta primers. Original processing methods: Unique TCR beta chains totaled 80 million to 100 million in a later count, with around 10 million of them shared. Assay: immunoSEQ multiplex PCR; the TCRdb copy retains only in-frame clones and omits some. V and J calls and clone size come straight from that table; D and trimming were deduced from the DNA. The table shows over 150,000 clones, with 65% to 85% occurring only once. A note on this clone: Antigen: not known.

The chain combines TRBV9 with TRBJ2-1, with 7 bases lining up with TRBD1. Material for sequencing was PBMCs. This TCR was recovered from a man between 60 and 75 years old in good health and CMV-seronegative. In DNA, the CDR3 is TGTGCCAGCCAACCGGGACAGAACTACAATGAGCAGTTCTTC. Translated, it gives CASQPGQNYNEQFF.